The present T cell receptor beta chain was sequenced within a study of T cells after yellow fever vaccination. Study-level findings and limits: Weaker overall, the secondary response nonetheless peaked faster (day 5 versus 15).

Researchers made TCR cDNA using 5'RACE template switching, and this step added a universal primer site and UMIs. TCRdb ran MiXCR on the 5' RACE reads and lists one entry per CDR3 protein. The table has approximately 260,000 distinct CDR3 sequences, approximately 13% seen once; the top ten hold roughly 0.5%. The CDR3 sequence is 17 residues long. Germline CDR1 MNHEY, CDR2 SVGAGI. V gave up 2 bases and J gave up 0 bases; unmatched junction bases: 7. This clonotype occurred a few times. What it binds is unknown. The material sequenced was CD4+ T cells sorted from PBMCs, taken 45 days after the yellow fever booster vaccination. The chain uses TRBV6-5 and TRBJ2-1; the match to TRBD2 covers 7 bases. This TCR was sampled from a man younger than 45 who received the YFV17D yellow fever vaccine. CDR3: CASSYVKRGSSYNEQFF. The CDR3 DNA is TGTGCCAGCAGTTACGTCAAGCGGGGTAGCTCCTACAATGAGCAGTTCTTC.